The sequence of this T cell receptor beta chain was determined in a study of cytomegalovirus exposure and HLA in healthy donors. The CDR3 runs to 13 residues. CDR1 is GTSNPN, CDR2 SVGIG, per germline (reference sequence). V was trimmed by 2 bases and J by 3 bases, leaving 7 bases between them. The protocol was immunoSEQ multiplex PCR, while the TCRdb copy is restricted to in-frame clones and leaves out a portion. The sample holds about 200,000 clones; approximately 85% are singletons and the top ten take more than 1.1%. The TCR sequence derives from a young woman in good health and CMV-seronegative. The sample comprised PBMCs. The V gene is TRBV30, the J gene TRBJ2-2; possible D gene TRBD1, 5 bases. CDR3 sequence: CAWSTRDTGELFF. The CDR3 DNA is TGTGCCTGGAGTACCAGGGACACCGGGGAGCTGTTTTTT. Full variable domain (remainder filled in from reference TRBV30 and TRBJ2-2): SQTIHQWPATLVQPVGSPLSLECTVEGTSNPNLYWYRQAAGRGLQLLFYSVGIGQISSEVPQNLSASRPQDRQFILSSKKLLLSDSGFYLCAWSTRDTGELFFGEGSRLTVL.